Described below is a single TCR beta chain sequence and its context. These data come from a study of blood T cell repertoires in COVID-19. Background on the study: Samples taken during acute and convalescent COVID-19 were collected in the United States, Italy and Spain.

Germline assignment: CDR1 SGHNT and CDR2 YENEEA. Deletions cut 5 bases from V and 2 bases from J, with 13 bases between. This CDR3 has 14 residues. The data were produced by immunoSEQ multiplex PCR, yet TCRdb's version contains in-frame clones alone and is incomplete. The sample yields 100,000 to 150,000 clones, roughly 80% seen once. Sequencing was carried out using peripheral blood. This rearrangement joins TRBV11-3 to TRBJ2-7; the D gene is possibly TRBD1 (5 bases). The clonotype originates from a woman older than 75 with acute or convalescent COVID-19. This CDR3 reads CASSPNGRAYEQYF. The CDR3 coding sequence is TGTGCCAGCAGCCCCAATGGCAGGGCCTACGAGCAGTACTTC. Using reference TRBV11-3 and TRBJ2-7 for the parts outside the CDR3, the full variable domain is EAGVVQSPRYKIIEKKQPVAFWCNPISGHNTLYWYLQNLGQGPELLIRYENEEAVDDSQLPKDRFSAERLKGVDSTLKIQPAELGDSAVYLCASSPNGRAYEQYFGPGTRLTVT.